The 10 T cell receptor beta chains reported below all come from one sample, sequenced in a study of molecular identifiers for immune sequencing clone quantification. In TCRdb, the PCR reads were re-called with MiXCR into one record per CDR3 protein. The sample holds approximately 320,000 distinct CDR3 sequences; roughly 24% are singletons and the top ten take 0.74%. Sequencing was carried out using naive CD8+ T cells from blood, with Jurkat cell RNA spiked in. Subset denoted: FACS-sorted CD8+CD4-CCR7+CD45RA+ naive T cells. These receptors came from a human donor in good health. Some libraries in this study had Jurkat cell RNA spiked in.

In its sample, this clonotype was seen many times. This chain joins TRBV28 and TRBJ2-3; no definite D call. This CDR3 has 13 residues. Germline lookup yields CDR1 MDHEN and CDR2 SYDVKM. V lost 5 bases and J lost 6, with 12 bases in between. The CDR3 DNA reads TGTGCCAGCAGTGCCCAGTTGGCCGATACGCAGTATTTT. Translating it yields CASSAQLADTQYF.

This chain links TRBV3-1 with TRBJ2-3, with D unresolved. CDR3 length: 17 residues. The V gene's germline CDR1 is LGHDT and CDR2 YNNKEL (reference sequence). The V end was cut by 1 base, the J end by 4 bases, with 18 bases between. The chain's CDR3 is CASSQGLLAHAADTQYF. CDR3 nucleotides: TGTGCCAGCAGCCAAGGCCTTTTAGCCCATGCCGCAGATACGCAGTATTTT.

Of note for this clonotype: A much larger clone is a single base away; this may be a read error. V is TRBV7-2 and J is TRBJ2-1; D is perhaps TRBD1 or TRBD2 (6 bases each). The CDR3 spans 15 residues. The V end lost 5 bases, the J end lost 5 bases, and 16 bases lay between the germline ends. Germline V lookup: CDR1 SGHTA, CDR2 FQGNSA. This chain's CDR3 is CASSPLGGPDNEQFF. CDR3 DNA sequence: TGTGCCAGCAGCCCCCTCGGGGGCCCCGACAATGAGCAGTTCTTC.

This clonotype was detected many times. V is TRBV7-9 and J is TRBJ2-7; 8 bases align to TRBD1. The CDR3 covers 12 residues. The V gene's germline CDR1 is SEHNR and CDR2 FQNEAQ (reference sequence). The CDR3 protein is CAQGGQGGEQYF. The CDR3 DNA sequence: TGTGCACAGGGAGGACAGGGAGGCGAGCAGTACTTC.

This clonotype was counted many times. The chain uses TRBV7-9 and TRBJ2-1; TRBD2 matches 7 bases. Looked up from germline, CDR1 is SEHNR and CDR2 is FQNEAQ (reference sequence). This CDR3 contains 15 residues. Trimming cost V 1 base and J 12 bases; bases outside gene matches: 12. The CDR3 loop reads CASSLVYPAGSGQFF. In DNA form, the CDR3 reads TGTGCCAGCAGCTTAGTTTATCCAGCGGGGTCGGGGCAGTTCTTC.

There are a few counts of this clonotype. J is TRBJ2-2 and V is TRBV24-1; 11 positions match TRBD2. The CDR3 totals 19 residues. The J segment lost 2 bases and the V segment lost 7 bases, leaving 14 bases of the junction unmatched. Germline V gene data show CDR1 as KGHDR and CDR2 as SFDVKD. CDR3 DNA: TGTGCCACCAGGGCCGGGACTAGCGGCGCCCTCCCTAACACCGGGGAGCTGTTTTTT. Its protein is CATRAGTSGALPNTGELFF.

CDR3 protein: CASSPTGTSRLREQYF. The CDR3 DNA sequence: TGTGCCAGCAGCCCGACAGGGACTAGCAGATTAAGGGAGCAGTACTTC. This sequence joins TRBV9 and TRBJ2-7; TRBD2 matches 9 bases. The CDR3 has 16 residues. The V gene end was trimmed by 4 bases and the J gene end by 7 bases; junction bases not matched to a gene: 15. Germline values: CDR1 SGDLS, CDR2 YYNGEE.

This clonotype was observed at least ten times. The V and J genes are TRBV28 and TRBJ2-3, with no clear D. CDR1 and CDR2 from the germline V gene are MDHEN and SYDVKM. The CDR3 extends over 11 amino acids. V was pared by 6 bases and J by 6 bases, with 7 bases between. In DNA, the CDR3 is TGTGCCAGCAGCTTGGTTGATACGCAGTATTTT. It codes for CASSLVDTQYF.

A word on this clonotype: A much more abundant neighbour one base away suggests this may be a read error. The chain combines TRBV6-2 or TRBV6-3 with TRBJ2-7; D possibly corresponds to TRBD2 (5 bases). The CDR3 runs 13 residues. The V gene's germline CDR1 is MNHEY and CDR2 SVGEGT. DNA for the CDR3: TGTGCCAGCAGTCACGGGGATTACTACAAGCAGTACTTC. Protein: CASSHGDYYKQYF.

This clonotype was seen more than once but under ten times. The J gene is TRBJ1-2, the V gene TRBV4-3; D might be TRBD1 (6 bases). Deletions cut 0 bases from V and 2 bases from J, with 10 bases between. The CDR3 extends over 15 amino acids. Germline-derived CDR1 and CDR2 are LGHNA and YSLEER. The CDR3 loop is CASSQDPGGNYGYTF. In DNA, the CDR3 is TGCGCCAGCAGCCAAGATCCTGGGGGCAACTATGGCTACACCTTC.